The rows below give T cell receptor beta chains drawn from one sample of a study of identical twins. TCRdb used MiXCR to reprocess the 5' RACE reads, holding one entry per CDR3 protein. The data contain around 280,000 distinct CDR3 sequences, less than 9% of them singletons. These data were also filed under a second study, of yellow fever vaccine responses in identical twins.

The sample comprised memory (CD45RO+) T cells sorted from blood. These TCRs come from a woman younger than 30 in good health. Both conserved end residues are part of each CDR3. Each record gives: clone size, V gene, D gene, J gene, CDR3 DNA, CDR3 protein. D genes are given only for firm matches. The size field is filled for only some rows; it gives once, few, many or a size class.

few	TRBV5-1	NA	TRBJ1-2	TGCGCCAGCAGCTTAATGGACAGCACCTATGGCTACACCTTC	CASSLMDSTYGYTF
many	TRBV29-1	NA	TRBJ2-6	TGCAGCGTGCTTACCGGGACCCTTCAAGTTACTGGGGCCAACGTCCTGACTTTC	CSVLTGTLQVTGANVLTF
NA	TRBV25-1	TRBD2	TRBJ2-5	TGTGCCAGCAGTGAAAGAGAACTAGCGGGAATAGAGACCCAGTACTTC	CASSERELAGIETQYF
many	TRBV4-2	NA	TRBJ2-3	TGTGCCAGCAGCCAACACCTAGCAGATACGCAGTATTTT	CASSQHLADTQYF
NA	TRBV9	TRBD2	TRBJ2-1	TGTGCCAGCAGCGAGAGGGAGACTAGCGGAAGTGAGCAGTTCTTC	CASSERETSGSEQFF
many	TRBV7-8	TRBD2	TRBJ2-1	TGTGCCAGCAGGGGGCTAGCGGGGGGGTACAATGAGCAGTTCTTC	CASRGLAGGYNEQFF
few	TRBV29-1	NA	TRBJ2-3	TGCAGCGTTGGTCTACCGGGGGATACGCAGTATTTT	CSVGLPGDTQYF
many	TRBV12-3/TRBV12-4	NA	TRBJ1-1	TGTGCCAGCAGTTTATTGGGGGTTGCTTTCTTT	CASSLLGVAFF
NA	TRBV20-1	TRBD2	TRBJ2-5	TGCAGTGCTCGGGGGGGTCCTAGGGGCTCACAAGAGACCCAGTACTTC	CSARGGPRGSQETQYF
many	TRBV7-9	TRBD1	TRBJ1-2	TGTGCCAGCAGCGCTCGACAGGGGACGTATGGCTACACCTTC	CASSARQGTYGYTF